This is a list of T cell receptor beta chains from one sample in a study of OX40 agonist ivuxolimab in advanced cancers. Measured with immunoSEQ multiplex PCR; TCRdb has only the in-frame clones, and not every one. Found here are about 29,000 clones, 80% to 95% of them singletons; the top ten hold 9.4%. The specimen was CD4+ or CD8+ T cells sorted from blood, collected in a trial of the OX40 agonist ivuxolimab. The receptors here all came from an adult with an advanced solid tumor such as melanoma, head and neck, liver or kidney cancer. Both conserved end residues are part of each CDR3. A D gene is named only where the DNA matches it firmly. Clone size appears in some rows only: once, few, many, or a class for an expanded clone.

len,j_gene,d_gene,abundance,v_gene,CDR3nt,CDR3aa
16,TRBJ2-3,TRBD2,NA,TRBV30,TGTGCCTGGAGTAGACTAGCCGACCCTAGCACAGATACGCAGTATTTT,CAWSRLADPSTDTQYF
14,TRBJ2-7,NA,NA,TRBV28,TGTGCCAGAGAGCGTTACAGGGCCTTCTACGAGCAGTACTTC,CARERYRAFYEQYF
15,TRBJ2-2,NA,NA,TRBV9,TGTGCCAGCAGCGTAGCCAATGAAGGCACCGGGGAGCTGTTTTTT,CASSVANEGTGELFF
15,TRBJ1-6,NA,NA,TRBV5-5,TGTGCCAGCACCACAAAAGGAGAGGATAATTCACCCCTCCACTTT,CASTTKGEDNSPLHF
15,TRBJ1-4,NA,NA,TRBV5-5,TGTGCCAGCAGCTTGGAAGGCCAAACATATGAAAAACTGTTTTTT,CASSLEGQTYEKLFF
15,TRBJ2-7,TRBD1,NA,TRBV7-2,TGTGCCAGCAGCACTTGGACAGGGGTGGGTTGGGAGCAGTACTTC,CASSTWTGVGWEQYF
17,TRBJ2-1,TRBD2,NA,TRBV15,TGTGCCACCAGCAGAGATCTCTGGGCTAGCGGCCCCAATGAGCAGTTCTTC,CATSRDLWASGPNEQFF
15,TRBJ1-2,NA,NA,TRBV6-5,TGTGCCAGCAGTTACCGTGATTGGGCGGAATATGGCTACACCTTC,CASSYRDWAEYGYTF
16,TRBJ2-2,TRBD1,NA,TRBV7-9,TGTGCCAGCAGCCCCGGACAGGAATGGGACACCGGGGAGCTGTTTTTT,CASSPGQEWDTGELFF
16,TRBJ2-2,TRBD2,NA,TRBV7-6,TGTGCCAGCAGCTTAGAGGCTAGCGGTGACGCCGGGGAGCTGTTTTTT,CASSLEASGDAGELFF
17,TRBJ2-3,TRBD2,once,TRBV7-9,TGTGCCAGCAGCCCACCGGGACTAGCGGGGGGGCTCCATACGCAGTATTTT,CASSPPGLAGGLHTQYF
13,TRBJ1-1,NA,NA,TRBV16,TGTGCCAGCAGCCAATTGCAGGGGACTGAAGCTTTCTTT,CASSQLQGTEAFF
14,TRBJ2-1,NA,NA,TRBV4-1,TGCGCCAGCAGCCAGAGACAGGAGTACAATGAGCAGTTCTTC,CASSQRQEYNEQFF
13,TRBJ2-7,NA,once,TRBV7-6,TGTGCCAGCAGCCAGGGCAGGGGCAGGGAGCAGTACTTC,CASSQGRGREQYF
14,TRBJ2-7,NA,NA,TRBV2,TGTGCCAGCAGGGACATTGGACCCTCCTACGAGCAGTACTTC,CASRDIGPSYEQYF
14,TRBJ2-7,NA,NA,TRBV5-1,TGCGCCAGCAGCTTGTCCGGGGGACGAAACGAGCAGTACTTC,CASSLSGGRNEQYF
13,TRBJ2-5,NA,NA,TRBV7-9,TGTGCCAGCAGCCCCAGGGGTAAGGAGACCCAGTACTTC,CASSPRGKETQYF
14,TRBJ2-7,NA,NA,TRBV10-3,TGTGCCATCAGTGAGTCGAGTTGGGGGAACGAGCAGTACTTC,CAISESSWGNEQYF
14,TRBJ1-4,NA,once,TRBV27,TGTGCCAGCAGTTTGAGTACACAAGACGGAAAACTGTTTTTT,CASSLSTQDGKLFF
14,TRBJ2-7,TRBD1,NA,TRBV12-5,TGTGCTAGTGGTTCCGGGACAGGGACCTACGAGCAGTACTTC,CASGSGTGTYEQYF
15,TRBJ2-1,TRBD2,NA,TRBV5-5,TGTGCCAGCAGCTTTGGCGGGAGGGAGAACAATGAGCAGTTCTTC,CASSFGGRENNEQFF
14,TRBJ1-2,TRBD1,NA,TRBV29-1,TGCAGCGTTGAAGAATCGGCAGGGGGAGACGGCTACACCTTC,CSVEESAGGDGYTF
19,TRBJ2-6,TRBD2,NA,TRBV27,TGTGCCAGCAGTTTGCACGGGACTAGCGGGGTCTCTGGGGCCAACGTCCTGACTTTC,CASSLHGTSGVSGANVLTF
14,TRBJ2-5,NA,NA,TRBV27,TGTGCCAGCAGTTCCGGGACCGACGGGGAGACCCAGTACTTC,CASSSGTDGETQYF
15,TRBJ2-7,NA,NA,TRBV4-1,TGCGCCAGCAGCCAAGATCGGGGGGCAGTATACGAGCAGTACTTC,CASSQDRGAVYEQYF
15,TRBJ2-7,TRBD2,NA,TRBV4-2,TGTGCCAGCAGCCAAGATCTGTCGGGAGGGCTCGAGCAGTACTTC,CASSQDLSGGLEQYF
15,TRBJ2-1,TRBD1,few,TRBV6-5,TGTGCCAGCAGTCCCGTGACAGGGGGCGAGAATGAGCAGTTCTTC,CASSPVTGGENEQFF
15,TRBJ2-5,NA,NA,TRBV7-7,TGTGCCAGCAGCTTATTGGGGGATAGAGGAGAGACCCAGTACTTC,CASSLLGDRGETQYF
15,TRBJ2-5,NA,NA,TRBV9,TGTGCCAGCAGCGTAGATGACAGTGTACCGGGGACCCAGTACTTC,CASSVDDSVPGTQYF
13,TRBJ1-1,NA,NA,TRBV5-1,TGCGCCAGCAGCTTGGATTTGAACACTGAAGCTTTCTTT,CASSLDLNTEAFF
18,TRBJ2-7,TRBD2,NA,TRBV7-6,TGTGCCAGCAGCGCTGGGGCTAGCGGGAGTCGGAACTCCTACGAGCAGTACTTC,CASSAGASGSRNSYEQYF
12,TRBJ1-1,NA,NA,TRBV4-1,TGCGCCAGCAGCCTGCCATCGGTTGAAGCTTTCTTT,CASSLPSVEAFF
15,TRBJ2-5,TRBD2,NA,TRBV5-8,TGTGCCAGCAGCCCGGGACTAGCGGGACAAGAGACCCAGTACTTC,CASSPGLAGQETQYF
15,TRBJ1-1,NA,once,TRBV14,TGTGCCAGCAGCCGACCGGGACGCATGAACACTGAAGCTTTCTTT,CASSRPGRMNTEAFF
15,TRBJ2-7,TRBD1,NA,TRBV5-8,TGTGCCAGCAGCTTGGACCGGGACAGGGAGGGGGAGCAGTACTTC,CASSLDRDREGEQYF
14,TRBJ2-3,NA,NA,TRBV25-1,TGTGCCAGCAGTGAATCGGACTTCACAGATACGCAGTATTTT,CASSESDFTDTQYF
10,TRBJ2-5,NA,NA,TRBV29-1,TGCAGCGTTGAAGAAGAGACCCAGTACTTC,CSVEEETQYF
14,TRBJ2-7,NA,NA,TRBV5-1,TGCGCCAGCAGCCCGCTGACAGGTTACTACGAGCAGTACTTC,CASSPLTGYYEQYF
11,TRBJ2-7,NA,NA,TRBV6-1,TGTGCCAGCAGTCATTCCTACGAGCAGTACTTC,CASSHSYEQYF
16,TRBJ1-4,TRBD1,NA,TRBV5-1,TGCGCCAGCAGCTTCGGACAGGCCCTAACTAATGAAAAACTGTTTTTT,CASSFGQALTNEKLFF
14,TRBJ1-1,NA,NA,TRBV19,TGTGCCAGTAGTATAGGGGGGGTGAACACTGAAGCTTTCTTT,CASSIGGVNTEAFF
13,TRBJ2-3,NA,NA,TRBV16,TGTGCCAGCAGCCAATTCGGTGCAGATACGCAGTATTTT,CASSQFGADTQYF
20,TRBJ1-2,NA,NA,TRBV5-5,TGTGCCAGCAGCCGTGATTTCACCCCTGCCATTAACCCGGCTAACTATGGCTACACCTTC,CASSRDFTPAINPANYGYTF
15,TRBJ2-7,TRBD1,NA,TRBV6-1,TGTGCCAGCAGTTCCTTCCAGGGGGCCGCCTACGAGCAGTACTTC,CASSSFQGAAYEQYF
14,TRBJ1-2,TRBD1,NA,TRBV19,TGTGCCAGTAGTTTCTCGACAGGGGCCTATGGCTACACCTTC,CASSFSTGAYGYTF